These 15 T cell receptor beta chains were sequenced from one sample in a study of shared clonotypes between healthy human individuals. Assay used: immunoSEQ multiplex PCR; TCRdb lists only in-frame clones, some missing. Among nearly 1 million clones, over 60% were seen once, and the ten largest hold roughly 1.5%. The sample was memory CD4+ T cells sorted from blood. The subset here: CD45RA-negative fraction. These receptors were obtained from a man aged 18 to 30 in good health.

About this clone itself: At the DNA level, this CDR3 is encoded by other sequences in the same sample as well. This chain connects TRBV10-1 to TRBJ2-2; no definite D call. The ends were cut back, 3 bases at V and 6 bases at J, with 2 bases in the middle. The CDR3 consists of 11 residues. Germline CDR1 reads WNHNN; CDR2 reads SYGVQD (reference sequence). In DNA form, the CDR3 reads TGCGCCAGCAGTGAATCCGGGGAGCTGTTTTTT. Protein product: CASSESGELFF.

The rearrangement uses TRBV5-1 and TRBJ2-5; 8 bases match TRBD1. This CDR3 contains 14 residues. Trimming removed 5 bases from V and 1 base from J; junction bases left unmatched: 4. The V gene's germline CDR1 is SGHRS and CDR2 YFSETQ. The CDR3 sequence is CASRPGQGQETQYF. The CDR3, as DNA: TGCGCCAGCAGGCCAGGACAGGGCCAAGAGACCCAGTACTTC. The whole variable domain, filled in from reference TRBV5-1 and TRBJ2-5, reads KAGVTQTPRYLIKTRGQQVTLSCSPISGHRSVSWYQQTPGQGLQFLFEYFSETQRNKGNFPGRFSGRQFSNSRSEMNVSTLELGDSALYLCASRPGQGQETQYFGPGTRLLVL.

The rearrangement joins TRBV7-9 to TRBJ2-5, with 11 bases aligning to TRBD2. This CDR3 contains 16 residues. CDR1 and CDR2 (germline): SEHNR, FQNEAQ (reference sequence). V lost 0 bases and J lost 4; bases outside the gene matches: 4. This CDR3 is CASSLAGTSGAETQYF. The CDR3 DNA is TGTGCCAGCAGCTTAGCTGGGACTAGCGGTGCAGAGACCCAGTACTTC.

In its sample, this clone was seen a few times. The J gene is TRBJ2-7, the V gene TRBV28; D is unresolved. This CDR3 is 12 amino acids long. The ends were cut back, 2 bases at V and 4 bases at J, with 6 bases in the middle. Germline lookup yields CDR1 MDHEN and CDR2 SYDVKM. The CDR3 reads CASSLVPYEQYF. CDR3 nucleotides: TGTGCCAGCAGTTTAGTTCCGTACGAGCAGTACTTC.

The chain employs TRBV5-1 and TRBJ2-7, with TRBD1 identical over 7 bases. This CDR3 has 16 amino acids. Germline assignment: CDR1 SGHRS and CDR2 YFSETQ. V trimming: 0 bases; J trimming: 3 bases; junction bases outside the gene matches: 9. CDR3 protein: CASSLAPEPGGYEQYF. Here the CDR3 DNA reads TGCGCCAGCAGCTTGGCTCCAGAGCCAGGGGGCTACGAGCAGTACTTC. The variable domain in full, with the rest retrieved from reference TRBV5-1 and TRBJ2-7, is KAGVTQTPRYLIKTRGQQVTLSCSPISGHRSVSWYQQTPGQGLQFLFEYFSETQRNKGNFPGRFSGRQFSNSRSEMNVSTLELGDSALYLCASSLAPEPGGYEQYFGPGTRLTVT.

This chain links TRBV2 with TRBJ1-1; 9 bases line up with TRBD1. CDR1 is SNHLY and CDR2 is FYNNEI in the germline V gene. V was pared by 8 bases and J by 8 bases, with 6 bases of the junction left unmatched. The CDR3 consists of 12 residues. The CDR3: CASFPDRGEAFF. The CDR3 DNA is TGTGCCAGCTTTCCGGACAGGGGAGAAGCTTTCTTT. Full variable domain (outside the CDR3, taken from reference TRBV2 and TRBJ1-1): EPEVTQTPSHQVTQMGQEVILRCVPISNHLYFYWYRQILGQKVEFLVSFYNNEISEKSEIFDDQFSVERPDGSNFTLKIRSTKLEDSAMYFCASFPDRGEAFFGQGTRLTVV.

The chain recombines TRBV19 with TRBJ1-6; D is unclear. The CDR3 extends over 16 amino acids. Trimming cost V 2 bases and J 9 bases, with 17 bases left between them. CDR1 is LNHDA and CDR2 is SQIVND in the germline V gene (reference sequence). The CDR3 reads CASSITHPPSTSPLHF. CDR3 coding DNA: TGTGCCAGTAGTATAACCCACCCCCCGAGTACTTCACCCCTCCACTTT.

The chain employs TRBV5-4 and TRBJ2-6; 8 nucleotides match TRBD1. J lost 1 base, V lost 1 base, and 4 bases had no gene match. The germline V gene encodes CDR1 SGHNT and CDR2 YYREEE (reference sequence). This CDR3 has 17 amino acids. The CDR3 DNA follows: TGTGCCAGCAGCTTGCCAGGGGGCGTTTCTGGGGCCAACGTCCTGACTTTC. Protein sequence: CASSLPGGVSGANVLTF.

This clone occurred once. The J gene is TRBJ2-7, the V gene TRBV10-3, with D perhaps matching TRBD2 (5 bases). Germline V gene data show CDR1 as ENHRY and CDR2 as SYGVKD. This CDR3 has 14 amino acids. The germline V and J ends were trimmed by 4 bases and 4 bases, with 14 bases remaining between them. CDR3 region: CAISASGSGYEQYF. The DNA for the CDR3 is TGTGCCATCAGTGCTTCGGGGTCGGGTTACGAGCAGTACTTC.

This clone was found a few times. The chain has TRBV5-1 and TRBJ1-2, with a tentative D call TRBD1 (5 bases). CDR1 and CDR2 (germline): SGHRS, YFSETQ. The CDR3 is 13 amino acids. Trimming shortened V by 4 bases and J by 8 bases, and 15 bases separated the two germline ends. The CDR3 protein is CASSQQGGDGYTF. CDR3 DNA: TGCGCCAGCAGCCAACAAGGAGGGGACGGCTACACCTTC.

This clone was counted only a few times. The rearrangement joins TRBV25-1 to TRBJ1-2, with 7 nucleotides matching TRBD1. In germline, CDR1 is MGHDK, CDR2 SYGVNS. The trim removed 4 bases at V and 4 bases at J, leaving 6 bases unmatched. The CDR3 totals 14 residues. The CDR3 sequence is CASSAQGEGYGYTF. The CDR3 DNA reads as TGTGCCAGCAGTGCTCAGGGGGAAGGCTATGGCTACACCTTC.

The chain uses TRBV6-1 and TRBJ1-2; 9 nucleotides agree with TRBD1. The CDR3 contains 15 residues. Germline CDR1 and CDR2: MNHNS and SASEGT. The V segment lost 2 bases and the J segment 5 bases; nucleotides outside the gene matches: 6. CDR3 DNA: TGTGCCAGCAGTGAATTGGGGACAGGGCCGTATGGCTACACCTTC. This sequence encodes CASSELGTGPYGYTF.

This clone was counted once. The chain carries TRBV4-3 and TRBJ2-1, with TRBD1 as a possible D gene (6 bases). The ends were cut back, 2 bases at V and 4 bases at J, with 9 bases in the middle. This CDR3 region has 14 residues. From germline, CDR1 is LGHNA and CDR2 YSLEER. The CDR3 is CASSQTTGYNEQFF. In nucleotides, the CDR3 is TGCGCCAGCAGCCAAACAACAGGGTACAATGAGCAGTTCTTC.

A few counts support this clone. Within the sample, other DNA sequences also encode this same CDR3. The chain has TRBV7-2 and TRBJ2-1; D uncertain. CDR1 and CDR2 (germline): SGHTA, FQGNSA. Trimming cost V 2 bases and J 4 bases, with 3 bases left between them. The CDR3 loop spans 12 amino acids. The CDR3 DNA sequence: TGTGCCAGCAGCTTATCATACAATGAGCAGTTCTTC. Translating it yields CASSLSYNEQFF.

The rearrangement uses TRBV5-6 and TRBJ1-1, with D possibly being TRBD1 (6 bases). The CDR3 consists of 14 residues. CDR1 and CDR2 (germline): SGHDT, YYEEEE. Trimming took 0 bases from V and 4 from J, leaving 10 bases between them. In DNA form, the CDR3 reads TGTGCCAGCAGCTTGGTCAGGGGATCCACTGAAGCTTTCTTT. Amino acid sequence: CASSLVRGSTEAFF. Supplemented by reference TRBV5-6 and TRBJ1-1, the full variable domain reads DAGVTQSPTHLIKTRGQQVTLRCSPKSGHDTVSWYQQALGQGPQFIFQYYEEEERQRGNFPDRFSGHQFPNYSSELNVNALLLGDSALYLCASSLVRGSTEAFFGQGTRLTVV.